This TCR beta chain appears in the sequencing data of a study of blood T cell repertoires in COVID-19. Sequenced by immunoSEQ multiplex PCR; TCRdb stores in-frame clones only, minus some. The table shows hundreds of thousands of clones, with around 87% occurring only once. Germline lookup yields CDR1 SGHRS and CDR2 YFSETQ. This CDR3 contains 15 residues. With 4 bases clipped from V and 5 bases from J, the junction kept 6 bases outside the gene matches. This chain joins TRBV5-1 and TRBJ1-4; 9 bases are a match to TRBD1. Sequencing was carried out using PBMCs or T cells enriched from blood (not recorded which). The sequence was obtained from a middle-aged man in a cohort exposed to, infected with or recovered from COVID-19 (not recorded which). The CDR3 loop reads CASSQSGTGNEKLFF. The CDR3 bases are TGCGCCAGCAGCCAATCCGGGACAGGGAATGAAAAACTGTTTTTT.